These 27 T cell receptor beta chains share one sample of origin, sequenced in a study of persistence of HIV-infected CD4 T cells. The antigens these receptors bind are not known. Stimulation used around 9.1 ug/mL lysate from CMV-infected fibroblasts. CD40L/CD69 double-negative CD45RO-high memory CD4+ T cells were collected. The immunoSEQ assay was version 4, run in survey mode. The data were produced by immunoSEQ multiplex PCR, yet TCRdb's version contains in-frame clones alone and is incomplete. The sample records approximately 31,000 clones, roughly 82% being singletons. The starting material was CD4+ T cells sorted from PBMCs after roughly 18-hour stimulation, obtained from a patient who received antiretroviral therapy. Every receptor here comes from an adult woman with HIV who was CMV-seropositive.

V gene TRBV7-9 combines with J gene TRBJ1-1, with a tentative D call TRBD1 (5 bases). Between the trimmed V and J ends, which lost 5 bases and 1 base, there was a span of 17 bases. This CDR3 has 16 amino acids. Germline-derived CDR1 and CDR2 are SEHNR and FQNEAQ (reference sequence). CDR3 protein: CASSLDIGAGNTEAFF. In DNA, the CDR3 is TGTGCCAGCAGCCTTGACATTGGGGCGGGGAACACTGAAGCTTTCTTT.

The J gene is TRBJ2-5, the V gene TRBV7-8; maybe TRBD2 (7 bases). Germline V CDR1 and CDR2: SGHVS, FQNEAQ. Trimming took 5 bases from V and 5 from J, leaving 9 bases between them. The CDR3 contains 12 residues. CDR3: CASSRGGETQYF. DNA of the CDR3: TGTGCCAGCAGCAGGGGGGGCGAGACCCAGTACTTC.

V usage is TRBV2 and J usage is TRBJ1-5; 7 bases agree with TRBD1. Germline V CDR1 and CDR2: SNHLY, FYNNEI. This CDR3 is 15 amino acids long. The J segment lost 1 base and the V segment lost 6 bases, leaving 6 bases of the junction unmatched. The CDR3 region is CASRNRGDSNQPQHF. The DNA for the CDR3 is TGTGCCAGCAGAAACAGGGGCGACAGCAATCAGCCCCAGCATTTT.

The genes are TRBV2 and TRBJ1-6; D might be TRBD1 (5 bases). The germline CDR1 and CDR2 sequences are SNHLY and FYNNEI. The germline V and J ends were trimmed by 9 bases and 6 bases, with 12 bases remaining between them. This CDR3 comprises 13 residues. CDR3 sequence: CARNRSPNSPLHF. The CDR3 bases are TGTGCCAGAAACAGGTCCCCTAATTCACCCCTCCACTTT.

The chain uses TRBV3-1 (or the pseudogene TRBV3-2) and TRBJ1-1; D remains unclear. The CDR3 loop spans 14 amino acids. The V and J ends lost 0 bases and 6 bases respectively, with 11 bases between them. Germline lookup yields CDR1 LGHDT and CDR2 YNNKEL (reference sequence). The CDR3 DNA sequence: TGTGCCAGCAGCCAAGATCGGACGTCCGCTGAAGCTTTCTTT. This encodes CASSQDRTSAEAFF.

V usage is TRBV2 and J usage is TRBJ2-7; no clear D gene. Germline CDR1 reads SNHLY; CDR2 reads FYNNEI. The CDR3 loop spans 13 amino acids. V was cut by 11 bases and J by 2 bases, with 16 bases left in between. The CDR3 nucleotides are TGTGCCGGAAGGCACCCTCTAACCTACGAGCAGTACTTC. Encoded protein: CAGRHPLTYEQYF. Full variable domain (outside the CDR3, taken from reference TRBV2 and TRBJ2-7): EPEVTQTPSHQVTQMGQEVILRCVPISNHLYFYWYRQILGQKVEFLVSFYNNEISEKSEIFDDQFSVERPDGSNFTLKIRSTKLEDSAMYFCAGRHPLTYEQYFGPGTRLTVT.

V is TRBV4-3 and J is TRBJ2-1; 14 bases map to TRBD2. V was clipped by 4 bases and J by 0 bases; unmatched bases: 8. This CDR3 has 19 amino acids. CDR1 and CDR2 from the germline V gene are LGHNA and YSLEER. CDR3 DNA: TGCGCCAGCAGCCGTGGGACTAGCGGGGGTTTTAGCTCCTACAATGAGCAGTTCTTC. Encoded protein: CASSRGTSGGFSSYNEQFF.

The J gene is TRBJ1-2, the V gene TRBV9, with D possibly matching TRBD1 (6 bases). This CDR3 has 15 residues. Germline V gene sequence: CDR1 SGDLS, CDR2 YYNGEE. The V gene lost 0 bases and the J gene lost 5 bases, with 14 bases spanning the gap. The CDR3 region is CASSVESGEGYGYTF. The CDR3, as DNA: TGTGCCAGCAGCGTAGAGTCAGGGGAGGGATATGGCTACACCTTC.

In DNA form, the CDR3 reads TGTGCCAGCAGTTACGGACAGGGCGGTTCACCCCTCCACTTT. Translating it yields CASSYGQGGSPLHF. The chain is built from TRBV6-6 and TRBJ1-6, with TRBD1 matching over 8 bases. The CDR3 loop spans 14 amino acids. Losses at the gene ends were 2 bases for V and 9 bases for J; bases not matched to a gene: 3. From germline, CDR1 is MNHNY and CDR2 SVGAGI (reference sequence).

The chain couples TRBV12-3 or TRBV12-4 to TRBJ1-1; D ambiguous. Deletions cut 3 bases from V and 6 bases from J, with 8 bases between. CDR3 length equals 12 residues. CDR3 loop: CASSFSRPEAFF. CDR3 nucleotides: TGTGCCAGCAGTTTTTCAAGGCCTGAAGCTTTCTTT.

CDR3 in amino acids: CATFVGGNQPQHF. DNA of the CDR3: TGTGCCACGTTTGTGGGCGGGAATCAGCCCCAGCATTTT. The chain joins TRBV28 to TRBJ1-5; D remains unclear. Trimming left V 10 bases short and J 4 bases short, with 14 bases between. The CDR3 is 13 amino acids. CDR1 and CDR2 from the germline V gene are MDHEN and SYDVKM. The whole variable domain, filled in from reference TRBV28 and TRBJ1-5, reads DVKVTQSSRYLVKRTGEKVFLECVQDMDHENMFWYRQDPGLGLRLIYFSYDVKMKEKGDIPEGYSVSREKKERFSLILESASTNQTSMYLCATFVGGNQPQHFGDGTRLSIL.

The J gene is TRBJ2-7, the V gene TRBV30, with 10 bases lining up with TRBD1. Unmatched junction bases numbered 7, after V lost 2 bases and J lost 3 bases. This CDR3 contains 15 residues. CDR1 is GTSNPN, CDR2 SVGIG, per germline (reference sequence). DNA of the CDR3: TGTGCCTGGAGTTCCCTTGGACAGGGGGGCTACGAGCAGTACTTC. Amino acid sequence: CAWSSLGQGGYEQYF.

The chain carries TRBV18 and TRBJ1-3; a possible D gene is TRBD1 (6 bases). This CDR3 has 16 amino acids. The ends were cut back, 1 base at V and 3 bases at J, with 13 bases in the middle. Germline-derived CDR1 and CDR2 are KGHSH and LQKENI. CDR3 DNA: TGTGCCAGCTCACCACAAGACAGGCCTATTGGAAACACCATATATTTT. Its protein product is CASSPQDRPIGNTIYF. The full variable domain, with the rest looked up from reference TRBV18 and TRBJ1-3, is NAGVMQNPRHLVRRRGQEARLRCSPMKGHSHVYWYRQLPEEGLKFMVYLQKENIIDESGMPKERFSAEFPKEGPSILRIQQVVRGDSAAYFCASSPQDRPIGNTIYFGEGSWLTVV.

V usage is TRBV6-5 and J usage is TRBJ1-5; D is uncertain. The CDR3 is 14 amino acids. V gave up 4 bases and J gave up 0 bases, with 7 bases separating them. Germline CDR1 is MNHEY and CDR2 is SVGAGI. The CDR3 region has the DNA TGTGCCAGCAGTTCTCTTGGTAGCAATCAGCCCCAGCATTTT. This gives the protein CASSSLGSNQPQHF.

This sequence joins TRBV5-1 and TRBJ2-5; 11 nucleotides align to TRBD2. Germline trimming cut 2 bases from V and 5 bases from J; bases unmatched to any gene: 5. From germline, CDR1 is SGHRS and CDR2 YFSETQ. This CDR3 has 15 amino acids. The CDR3 here is CASSFSGGAGETQYF. The CDR3 nucleotides read TGCGCCAGCAGCTTTAGCGGGGGGGCAGGGGAGACCCAGTACTTC. The variable domain in full, with the rest retrieved from reference TRBV5-1 and TRBJ2-5, is KAGVTQTPRYLIKTRGQQVTLSCSPISGHRSVSWYQQTPGQGLQFLFEYFSETQRNKGNFPGRFSGRQFSNSRSEMNVSTLELGDSALYLCASSFSGGAGETQYFGPGTRLLVL.

The sample holds a few counts of this clone. The chain recombines TRBV7-9 with TRBJ1-5; a weak D match, TRBD1 (5 bases). This CDR3 comprises 16 residues. Trimming shortened V by 1 base and J by 9 bases, and 19 bases separated the two germline ends. CDR1 is SEHNR, CDR2 FQNEAQ, per germline (reference sequence). The CDR3 DNA reads TGTGCCAGCAGCTTAGAATTTGGGGCCCCTATCGGGCCCCAGCATTTT. Residues: CASSLEFGAPIGPQHF. The entire variable domain, with the rest obtained from reference TRBV7-9 and TRBJ1-5, is as follows: DTGVSQNPRHKITKRGQNVTFRCDPISEHNRLYWYRQTLGQGPEFLTYFQNEAQLEKSRLLSDRFSAERPKGSFSTLEIQRTEQGDSAMYLCASSLEFGAPIGPQHFGDGTRLSIL.

The rearrangement joins TRBV29-1 to TRBJ1-1; 9 bases agree with TRBD1. The J segment lost 4 bases and the V segment lost 0 bases, leaving 0 bases of the junction unmatched. The CDR3 length is 13 residues. CDR1 is SQVTM, CDR2 ANQGSEA, per germline. This CDR3 reads CSVEEQGATEAFF. The CDR3 DNA follows: TGCAGCGTTGAAGAACAGGGGGCCACTGAAGCTTTCTTT.

The chain couples TRBV5-5 to TRBJ2-1; 16 bases are shared with TRBD2. Per the germline V gene, CDR1 is SGHKS and CDR2 is YYEKEE (reference sequence). CDR3 length: 17 residues. Germline trimming cut 4 bases from V and 7 bases from J; bases unmatched to any gene: 8. The CDR3 loop reads CASSPAGLAGGRNEQFF. CDR3 DNA sequence: TGTGCCAGCAGCCCGGCGGGACTAGCGGGAGGGAGGAATGAGCAGTTCTTC.

V and J are TRBV7-3 and TRBJ1-5, with 11 bases fitting TRBD1. The V gene end was trimmed by 5 bases and the J gene end by 10 bases; junction bases not matched to a gene: 13. Germline V gene data show CDR1 as SGHTA and CDR2 as FQGTGA. The CDR3 sequence is 16 residues long. CDR3 sequence reads: CASSPLGGGQGEPQHF. In nucleotides, the CDR3 is TGTGCCAGCAGCCCCCTCGGGGGGGGACAGGGGGAACCCCAGCATTTT.

The J gene is TRBJ1-1, the V gene TRBV9; D not resolved. CDR3 size: 14 residues. The V gene lost 4 bases and the J gene lost 4 bases, with 14 bases spanning the gap. CDR1 is SGDLS and CDR2 is YYNGEE in the germline V gene. The CDR3 DNA follows: TGTGCCAGCAGCCCGCGGGGAGTTTCCACTGAAGCTTTCTTT. It specifies CASSPRGVSTEAFF.

The chain is built from TRBV7-6 and TRBJ1-4; D not certain. Germline V gene data show CDR1 as SGHVS and CDR2 as FNYEAQ. V dropped 2 bases and J dropped 5 bases, with 12 bases sitting between them. The CDR3 spans 15 residues. The DNA for the CDR3 is TGTGCCAGCAGCTTAAGCCGACGGAGAAATGAAAAACTGTTTTTT. Its translation: CASSLSRRRNEKLFF.

The chain links TRBV5-1 to TRBJ1-1; D is unresolved. V lost 0 bases and J 11 bases, leaving 14 bases between the germline ends. This CDR3 comprises 13 residues. Germline CDR1 reads SGHRS; CDR2 reads YFSETQ. The DNA of the CDR3 is TGCGCCAGCAGCTTGGGTTTACAATCAGAGGCTTTCTTT. Protein: CASSLGLQSEAFF.

This chain links TRBV19 with TRBJ2-7; no reliable D call. Germline-derived CDR1 and CDR2 are LNHDA and SQIVND (reference sequence). The CDR3 contains 13 residues. Deletions cut 6 bases from V and 4 bases from J, with 13 bases between. CDR3 bases: TGTGCCAGTAGCTCAGAGGCAGGATACGAGCAGTACTTC. It translates to CASSSEAGYEQYF.

The genes are TRBV5-6 and TRBJ2-4; D tentatively fits TRBD1 or TRBD2 (5 bases each). The V end lost 2 bases, the J end lost 2 bases, and 11 bases lay between the germline ends. CDR3 length: 15 residues. The V gene's germline CDR1 is SGHDT and CDR2 YYEEEE. CDR3 sequence (DNA): TGTGCCAGCAGCTTCGGGGCGGTCCCCAAAAACATTCAGTACTTC. It codes for CASSFGAVPKNIQYF.

The V call is TRBV5-1, the J call TRBJ2-1, with D perhaps given as TRBD1 or TRBD2 (5 bases each). Germline V gene lookup returns CDR1 SGHRS and CDR2 YFSETQ. The V end lost 0 bases, the J end lost 9 bases, and 19 bases lay between the germline ends. The CDR3 has 16 amino acids. CDR3 region: CASSLARTKTEGEQFF. The CDR3 nucleotides read TGCGCCAGCAGCTTGGCCAGGACAAAGACCGAGGGTGAGCAGTTCTTC.

The chain couples TRBV24-1 to TRBJ2-2; no definite D call. Trimming removed 4 bases at V and 0 bases at J, with 11 bases between. The CDR3 runs to 16 residues. Germline CDR1 is KGHDR and CDR2 is SFDVKD. For the CDR3, the DNA is TGTGCCACCAGTGACTCCATACAAGCGAACACCGGGGAGCTGTTTTTT. Amino acids: CATSDSIQANTGELFF.

The J gene is TRBJ2-7, the V gene TRBV7-9; 7 positions agree with TRBD2. CDR3 size: 13 residues. In germline, CDR1 is SEHNR, CDR2 FQNEAQ (reference sequence). The V gene end was trimmed by 1 base and the J gene end by 10 bases; junction bases not matched to a gene: 7. Here the CDR3 reads CASSLGGEGYQYF. CDR3 nucleotides: TGTGCCAGCAGCTTAGGAGGGGAGGGGTATCAGTACTTC.